The clone carrying this T cell receptor beta chain occurred a few times. The antigen remains unidentified. This entry belongs to a study of vaccination and CD4 T cells after COVID-19. Sequence data for DNA of cultured CD4+ T cells were generated by the Oncomine TCR Beta short-read assay. TCRdb reanalysed the PCR reads using MiXCR and keeps one entry per CDR3 protein. Of 3,500 to 4,500 distinct CDR3 sequences in the sample, 22% were seen once. Sample treatment: approximately nine-day PBMC culture with coronavirus spike peptide pools or control peptides (ViraFEST assay). Looked up from germline, CDR1 is ENHRY and CDR2 is SYGVKD. J gave up 7 bases and V 4 bases, and 7 bases lay outside the gene matches. The CDR3 is made up of 14 amino acids.

The genes are TRBV10-3 and TRBJ2-7, with 10 bases aligning to TRBD1. The source material was CD4+ T cells from blood, cultured in vitro, sampled after SARS-CoV-2 vaccination. The clonotype was recovered from a human donor who had recovered from COVID-19. This chain's CDR3 is CAISGRGTGEEQYF. CDR3 nucleotides: TGTGCCATCAGTGGACGAGGGACAGGGGAGGAGCAGTACTTC.